This T cell receptor beta chain came from a study of blood T cell repertoires in COVID-19. On the study more broadly: Researchers got acute and convalescent COVID-19 samples from the United States, Italy and Spain. T cells, B-cell-depleted T cells, or PBMCs supplied cDNA or gDNA.

The junction had 6 bases not matched to a gene; V was cut back by 6 bases and J by 4 bases. The length of the CDR3 is 16 residues. Germline-derived CDR1 and CDR2 are SGHVS and FNYEAQ. Original processing methods: Reference gene primer amplification gave nucleated cell count estimates. TCRdb's copy holds only in-frame clones and misses some; the assay was immunoSEQ multiplex PCR. The V and J calls and clone size come from that table; D and trimming were worked out from the DNA. The data contain some 110,000 clones, 65% to 85% of them singletons. The chain joins TRBV7-6 to TRBJ2-1, with 13 bases lining up with TRBD2. The sequence came from an older woman with acute or convalescent COVID-19. The sample taken for sequencing was peripheral blood. The CDR3 is CASSRGLAGAYNEQFF. CDR3 nucleotide sequence: TGTGCCAGCAGTCGCGGACTAGCGGGAGCGTACAATGAGCAGTTCTTC. Filled out from reference TRBV7-6 and TRBJ2-1, the complete variable domain reads GAGVSQSPRYKVTKRGQDVALRCDPISGHVSLYWYRQALGQGPEFLTYFNYEAQQDKSGLPNDRFSAERPEGSISTLTIQRTEQRDSAMYRCASSRGLAGAYNEQFFGPGTRLTVL.